This T cell receptor beta chain was recovered during a study of blood T cell repertoires in COVID-19 (dated by TCRdb to 2018 to 2020). About the investigation overall: Samples from collaborators originated in the United States, Italy and Spain and spanned both the acute and convalescent phases of COVID-19. The sample metadata nearly always contained a de-identified subject ID, COVID-19 status, age in years and sex. Subjects who had been exposed to COVID-19, were actively infected with it, or had recovered from it provided the deeply sampled blood TCRbeta repertoires that made up the dataset. The prospective study material was composed of cDNA or gDNA derived from T cells, B-cell-depleted T cells, or PBMCs. The repertoires were made available in a free public database intended to serve as a resource for research on the immune response to SARS-CoV-2. Where available, HLA class I and class II types were obtained from metadata supplied by the sample provider rather than from assay-based typing. Samples came from the ongoing ImmuneRACE study (first 160 participants) plus 1,254 subjects from 6 global collaborators.

Taken from the germline V gene, the CDR1 and CDR2 loops are SGHTA and FQGTGA. From its cysteine to its phenylalanine, the CDR3 spans 15 amino acids. CDR3 DNA only is kept here, 45 bases in frame from base 1. V gives up 2 bases and J gives up 5 bases, and the segment between their germline ends measures 16 bases. With respect to this clone: Its antigen is unknown. Per-nucleotide qualities are absent, and no much larger clonotype sits a single base away.

Participants in the prospective study were enrolled through a virtual design, were aged about 18 to 100 years, and lived in approximately 24 United States geographic areas. In the prospective study, participants were assigned to cohorts based on the clinical history participants reported in a screening survey and a study questionnaire. ImmuneRACE Cohort 3 recovered participants were defined by two consecutive negative NP/OP PCR tests, healthcare professional clearance, or symptom resolution. In the prospective study, whole blood, serum and a nasopharyngeal or oropharyngeal swab were collected from each participant by mobile phlebotomists. Participants in the prospective study had the option to provide additional blood draws and questionnaires over a roughly two-month period. Prospective study blood samples were shipped either frozen or at room temperature before DNA extraction. The study at large found these results: How much clinical and demographic metadata was included differed by source and by participant, and the metadata was provided uncurated.

The immunoSEQ Assay, a bias-controlled multiplex PCR, was used to amplify TCRbeta CDR3 regions from genomic DNA. The original methods were these. Within the assay, amplification of reference gene primers was used to estimate how many nucleated cells each sample contained. To quantify the absolute abundance of each unique TCRbeta CDR3 rearrangement, sequence reads were collapsed and filtered. Productive Simpson clonality was computed per sample as the square root of Simpson's diversity index over productive rearrangements. Drawn from immuneACCESS, this table holds only the in-frame rearrangements with V and J called that TCRdb kept. Clones are partly lost; checked studies trace under half to an unresolved V gene and leave the rest unexplained. The V and J calls and the clone size are those of that table, but D and trimming were determined from the DNA. This sample comprises about 230,000 clones, approximately 90% of them detected only once. The ten most abundant clones make up roughly a sixth of the sample.

Sequenced: PBMCs or T cells enriched from blood (not recorded which). The V and J genes are TRBV7-3 and TRBJ2-7; TRBD1 is a possible D gene, resting on 5 matching bases. This sequence originates from a man younger than 35 who had recovered from COVID-19. The sequenced DNA: TGTGCCAGCAGCTTAGAGGCAGGGAACGGAAACGAGCAGTACTTC. This codes for CASSLEAGNGNEQYF.